This entry lists 8 T cell receptor beta chains sequenced from one sample in a study of CD8 T cells in Susac syndrome. Reverse transcription of roughly 0.5 to 1 ug RNA was performed with random hexamers. TCRdb re-called the immunoSEQ multiplex PCR reads through MiXCR, storing one row per CDR3 protein. The data hold about 190,000 distinct CDR3 sequences, with approximately 93% observed a single time. Sequencing used CD4+ T cells from PBMCs. These receptors all stem from a human donor in good health.

The chain links TRBV12-3 or TRBV12-4 to TRBJ2-1, with D hard to call. The CDR3 length is 16 residues. Trimming pared 1 base from V and 1 base from J, leaving 11 bases between. CDR3 coding DNA: TGTGCCAGCAGTTTAGGAGGTCAGGCTTCCTACAATGAGCAGTTCTTC. This encodes CASSLGGQASYNEQFF.

The chain is built from TRBV5-1 and TRBJ2-7, with D possibly being TRBD1 (6 bases). The CDR3 length is 14 residues. In germline, CDR1 is SGHRS, CDR2 YFSETQ. Trimming removed 3 bases from V and 6 bases from J, with 16 bases in between. CDR3 coding DNA: TGCGCCAGCAGCTCTCCGGACAGCCCCTCCGAGCAGTACTTC. Translation: CASSSPDSPSEQYF.

The chain carries TRBV5-6 and TRBJ2-7; D is perhaps TRBD1 (5 bases). The length of the CDR3 is 14 residues. Germline V gene lookup returns CDR1 SGHDT and CDR2 YYEEEE. The ends were cut back, 2 bases at V and 2 bases at J, with 11 bases in the middle. The CDR3 DNA follows: TGTGCCAGCAGCTTCCGGACACGCACCTACGAGCAGTACGTC. Protein: CASSFRTRTYEQYV.

The V and J genes are TRBV28 and TRBJ2-1; no reliable D call. CDR3 length: 11 amino acids. CDR1 is MDHEN, CDR2 SYDVKM, per germline. V lost 2 bases to trimming and J lost 10 bases, with 6 bases between them. This CDR3 is CASSLPAEQFF. DNA of the CDR3: TGTGCCAGCAGTTTACCAGCAGAGCAGTTCTTC.

The chain employs TRBV12-3 or TRBV12-4 and TRBJ2-1, with D maybe TRBD2 (6 bases). V lost 7 bases, J lost 0 bases, and 13 bases lay in between. The CDR3 length is 15 residues. DNA for the CDR3: TGTGCCAGCACCCCCCGGGGGACCTCCTACAATGAGCAGTTCTTC. This encodes CASTPRGTSYNEQFF.

The genes are TRBV7-9 and TRBJ2-2; 8 bases map to TRBD2. CDR3 length: 16 residues. Losses at the gene ends were 5 bases for V and 2 bases for J; bases not matched to a gene: 7. Germline V CDR1 and CDR2: SEHNR, FQNEAQ (reference sequence). CDR3 region: CASSASSGLNTGELFF. The CDR3 coding sequence is TGTGCCAGCAGCGCATCTAGCGGGCTAAACACCGGGGAGCTGTTTTTT.

CDR3 loop: CASSLPAQISAYGYTF. CDR3 DNA: TGTGCCAGCAGTTTACCGGCACAGATCAGTGCCTATGGCTACACCTTC. The chain joins TRBV12-3 or TRBV12-4 to TRBJ1-2; D gene unclear. The CDR3 loop spans 16 amino acids. The V gene lost 2 bases and the J gene lost 4 bases, with 17 bases spanning the gap.

This rearrangement joins TRBV4-1 to TRBJ1-2, with D possibly being TRBD1 (5 bases). The CDR3 totals 14 residues. With 3 bases removed from V and 7 bases from J, the gap between germline ends came to 15 bases. Germline V gives CDR1 MGHRA, CDR2 YSYEKL. The CDR3 sequence: CASSHLPRVSGYTF. CDR3 sequence (DNA): TGCGCCAGCAGCCACCTACCCAGGGTTTCTGGCTACACCTTC.